These T cell receptor beta chains were read from a single sample in a study of response to subunit inactivated influenza vaccine. TCRdb analysed the RT-PCR reads with MiXCR anew, one entry per CDR3 protein. The sample carries just under 250,000 distinct CDR3 sequences, less than 15% recorded once. This material consisted of non-naive T cells sorted from PBMCs, taken less than 15 days before vaccination. These receptors all stem from a man aged 50-60 years who received an inactivated influenza vaccine. Both conserved end residues are part of each CDR3. The order of the fields is CDR3 DNA, CDR3 protein, J gene, V gene, clone size, D gene. A D gene is named only where the DNA matches it firmly. Only some rows state a clone size, as once, few, many or a class for expanded clones.

CDR3nt: TGCGCCAGCAGCCTGGACGGACAGGCGTCTTACAATGAGCAGTTCTTC
CDR3aa: CASSLDGQASYNEQFF
j_gene: TRBJ2-1
v_gene: TRBV4-3
abundance: NA
d_gene: TRBD1

CDR3nt: TGTGCCAGCAGCTCCGGGACTAGCGGGGTGCGCATTCAGTACTTC
CDR3aa: CASSSGTSGVRIQYF
j_gene: TRBJ2-4
v_gene: TRBV28
abundance: NA
d_gene: TRBD2

CDR3nt: TGTGCCAGCAGTGAATTTGGGACAGGGGGACAGCCCCAGCATTTT
CDR3aa: CASSEFGTGGQPQHF
j_gene: TRBJ1-5
v_gene: TRBV6-1
abundance: NA
d_gene: TRBD1

CDR3nt: TGTGCCAGCAGTTACTCCCCGGGACAGGGAACAGGCTACACCTTC
CDR3aa: CASSYSPGQGTGYTF
j_gene: TRBJ1-2
v_gene: TRBV6-5
abundance: NA
d_gene: TRBD1

CDR3nt: TGTGCCAGCAGCCGAGGAGGGGGGGCCGGGGAGACCCAGTACTTC
CDR3aa: CASSRGGGAGETQYF
j_gene: TRBJ2-5
v_gene: TRBV4-2
abundance: few
d_gene: NA

CDR3nt: TGCAGTGCTAAGGACTTAACGTGGGGCGAGCAGTACTTC
CDR3aa: CSAKDLTWGEQYF
j_gene: TRBJ2-7
v_gene: TRBV20-1
abundance: NA
d_gene: NA

CDR3nt: TGCAGTGCTATCGGGAGTAGCGGGATCCACGAGCAGTACTTC
CDR3aa: CSAIGSSGIHEQYF
j_gene: TRBJ2-7
v_gene: TRBV20-1
abundance: many
d_gene: TRBD2

CDR3nt: TGCAGCGTTGAAGAAGGAAAGGACGGCACAGATACGCAGTATTTT
CDR3aa: CSVEEGKDGTDTQYF
j_gene: TRBJ2-3
v_gene: TRBV29-1
abundance: few
d_gene: NA

CDR3nt: TGTGCCAGCAGCTTAGATCGGGGGGCGCAAGCTTTCTTT
CDR3aa: CASSLDRGAQAFF
j_gene: TRBJ1-1
v_gene: TRBV11-2
abundance: NA
d_gene: NA

CDR3nt: TGCGCCAGCAGCTTGGGATTCGGCCTATCGGTCGGTGAGCAGTTCTTC
CDR3aa: CASSLGFGLSVGEQFF
j_gene: TRBJ2-1
v_gene: TRBV5-1
abundance: many
d_gene: NA

CDR3nt: TGCGCCAGCAGCCAAACCTCAGGGGTCAATTCACCCCTCCACTTT
CDR3aa: CASSQTSGVNSPLHF
j_gene: TRBJ1-6
v_gene: TRBV4-3
abundance: few
d_gene: NA

CDR3nt: TGTGCCATCGGGGAGCGGGAGGGCCTCACCGGGGAGCTGTTTTTT
CDR3aa: CAIGEREGLTGELFF
j_gene: TRBJ2-2
v_gene: TRBV10-3
abundance: NA
d_gene: TRBD2

CDR3nt: TGCGCCAGCAGCTTATTCGCGGCCGGGACTGAAGCTTTCTTT
CDR3aa: CASSLFAAGTEAFF
j_gene: TRBJ1-1
v_gene: TRBV5-1
abundance: many
d_gene: NA

CDR3nt: TGCGCCAGCAGCTTGGGGGTGTCGGACTATGGCTACACCTTC
CDR3aa: CASSLGVSDYGYTF
j_gene: TRBJ1-2
v_gene: TRBV5-1
abundance: NA
d_gene: NA

CDR3nt: TGTGCCAGCAGCTTAGGGTTACTGACCGTAGATACGCAGTATTTT
CDR3aa: CASSLGLLTVDTQYF
j_gene: TRBJ2-3
v_gene: TRBV11-2
abundance: many
d_gene: NA

CDR3nt: TGTGCCAGCAGCGAAAGGACAGGGGGTACACGAGAGACCCAGTACTTC
CDR3aa: CASSERTGGTRETQYF
j_gene: TRBJ2-5
v_gene: TRBV7-9
abundance: many
d_gene: TRBD1

CDR3nt: TGTGCCAGCAGGACGTCGACAGACACCGGGGAGCTGTTTTTT
CDR3aa: CASRTSTDTGELFF
j_gene: TRBJ2-2
v_gene: TRBV7-9
abundance: NA
d_gene: NA

CDR3nt: TGTGCCAGCCCCAACCAGGGAAATCACAATGAGCAGTTCTTC
CDR3aa: CASPNQGNHNEQFF
j_gene: TRBJ2-1
v_gene: TRBV11-2
abundance: few
d_gene: NA

CDR3nt: TGTGCCAGCAGCCCAACGACCACTCGCACAGATACGCAGTATTTT
CDR3aa: CASSPTTTRTDTQYF
j_gene: TRBJ2-3
v_gene: TRBV7-6
abundance: NA
d_gene: NA

CDR3nt: TGCGCCAGCAGCTCAAGGGGGTTGAGCTCCTACAATGAGCAGTTCTTC
CDR3aa: CASSSRGLSSYNEQFF
j_gene: TRBJ2-1
v_gene: TRBV5-1
abundance: few
d_gene: NA

CDR3nt: TGCAGTGCTAGAGAAAGGGACAGGACCTACGAGCAGTACTTC
CDR3aa: CSARERDRTYEQYF
j_gene: TRBJ2-7
v_gene: TRBV20-1
abundance: few
d_gene: TRBD1

CDR3nt: TGTGCCACCAGTGACTCGGGGGGGAGGGGGACCCAGTACTTC
CDR3aa: CATSDSGGRGTQYF
j_gene: TRBJ2-5
v_gene: TRBV24-1
abundance: few
d_gene: TRBD2

CDR3nt: TGTGCCAGCAGTTCCACAGGGGGCTATGGCTACACCTTC
CDR3aa: CASSSTGGYGYTF
j_gene: TRBJ1-2
v_gene: TRBV12-3/TRBV12-4
abundance: many
d_gene: TRBD1

CDR3nt: TGTGCCAGCAGCTTAGAAACCATCTCCTACAATGAGCAGTTCTTC
CDR3aa: CASSLETISYNEQFF
j_gene: TRBJ2-1
v_gene: TRBV11-1
abundance: few
d_gene: NA

CDR3nt: TGCAGCGTTGCGGGGTACGGAGAGACCCAGTACTTC
CDR3aa: CSVAGYGETQYF
j_gene: TRBJ2-5
v_gene: TRBV29-1
abundance: many
d_gene: NA

CDR3nt: TGTGCCAGCAGCCATAGGAGGGGGGGGAACACTGAAGCTTTCTTT
CDR3aa: CASSHRRGGNTEAFF
j_gene: TRBJ1-1
v_gene: TRBV3-1
abundance: few
d_gene: NA

CDR3nt: TGTGCCAGCAGCTTCGGGGCCCTCAGGGAGACCCAGTACTTC
CDR3aa: CASSFGALRETQYF
j_gene: TRBJ2-5
v_gene: TRBV11-2
abundance: NA
d_gene: NA

CDR3nt: TGTGCCAGCAGTGTCGGGTCGCTGAGCGGTGAAAAACTGTTTTTT
CDR3aa: CASSVGSLSGEKLFF
j_gene: TRBJ1-4
v_gene: TRBV6-1
abundance: many
d_gene: NA

CDR3nt: TGCGCCAGCAGTCAATCTGCAGGATACGAGCAGTACTTC
CDR3aa: CASSQSAGYEQYF
j_gene: TRBJ2-7
v_gene: TRBV23-1
abundance: NA
d_gene: NA

CDR3nt: TGTGCCAGCAGCCCTTGGACAGAGGGGGCCTACGAGCAGTACTTC
CDR3aa: CASSPWTEGAYEQYF
j_gene: TRBJ2-7
v_gene: TRBV7-2
abundance: few
d_gene: NA

CDR3nt: TGCGCCAGTTCCCTTTGGGGGCTAGCGGGGGTCTACAATGAGCAGTTCTTC
CDR3aa: CASSLWGLAGVYNEQFF
j_gene: TRBJ2-1
v_gene: TRBV5-1
abundance: few
d_gene: TRBD2

CDR3nt: TGCAGTGCCGCGCCGGGACAGACTTCCTTATACAATGAGCAGTTCTTC
CDR3aa: CSAAPGQTSLYNEQFF
j_gene: TRBJ2-1
v_gene: TRBV20-1
abundance: few
d_gene: TRBD1

CDR3nt: TGTGCCACCTCTGGACAGGACTCTAACTATGGCTACACCTTC
CDR3aa: CATSGQDSNYGYTF
j_gene: TRBJ1-2
v_gene: TRBV24-1
abundance: NA
d_gene: TRBD1

CDR3nt: TGCGCCAGCAGCCCTCGCCTTCGGGGGTCTAATGAAAAACTGTTTTTT
CDR3aa: CASSPRLRGSNEKLFF
j_gene: TRBJ1-4
v_gene: TRBV4-3
abundance: NA
d_gene: NA

CDR3nt: TGTGCCAGCAGTTTAGGAGGACAGGTGAACACTGAAGCTTTCTTT
CDR3aa: CASSLGGQVNTEAFF
j_gene: TRBJ1-1
v_gene: TRBV27
abundance: many
d_gene: TRBD1

CDR3nt: TGTGCCAGCAGGGGAGGGAGTGAAAATGAGCAGTTCTTC
CDR3aa: CASRGGSENEQFF
j_gene: TRBJ2-1
v_gene: TRBV7-9
abundance: NA
d_gene: TRBD2

CDR3nt: TGTGCCAGCAGCATGAACACCGGGGAGCTGTTTTTT
CDR3aa: CASSMNTGELFF
j_gene: TRBJ2-2
v_gene: TRBV12-3/TRBV12-4
abundance: few
d_gene: NA